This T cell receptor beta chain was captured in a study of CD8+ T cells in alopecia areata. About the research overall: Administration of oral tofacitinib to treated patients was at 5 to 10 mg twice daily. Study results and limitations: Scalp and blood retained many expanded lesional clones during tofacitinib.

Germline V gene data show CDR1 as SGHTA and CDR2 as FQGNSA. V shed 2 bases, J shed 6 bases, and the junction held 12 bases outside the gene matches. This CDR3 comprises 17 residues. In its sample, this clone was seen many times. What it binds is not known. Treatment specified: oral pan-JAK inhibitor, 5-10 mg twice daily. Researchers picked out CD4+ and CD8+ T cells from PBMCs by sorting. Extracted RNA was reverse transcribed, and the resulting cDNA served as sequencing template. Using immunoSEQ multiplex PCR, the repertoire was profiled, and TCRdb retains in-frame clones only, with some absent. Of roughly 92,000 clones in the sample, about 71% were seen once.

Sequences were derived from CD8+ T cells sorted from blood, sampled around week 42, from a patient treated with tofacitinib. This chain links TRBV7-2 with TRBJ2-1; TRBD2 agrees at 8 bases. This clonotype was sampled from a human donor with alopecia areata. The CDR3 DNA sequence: TGTGCCAGCAGCTTATCGCGGGGGGCATTCCTCGGCAATGAGCAGTTCTTC. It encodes CASSLSRGAFLGNEQFF. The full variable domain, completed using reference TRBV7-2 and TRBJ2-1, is GAGVSQSPSNKVTEKGKDVELRCDPISGHTALYWYRQSLGQGLEFLIYFQGNSAPDKSGLPSDRFSAERTGGSVSTLTIQRTQQEDSAVYLCASSLSRGAFLGNEQFFGPGTRLTVL.